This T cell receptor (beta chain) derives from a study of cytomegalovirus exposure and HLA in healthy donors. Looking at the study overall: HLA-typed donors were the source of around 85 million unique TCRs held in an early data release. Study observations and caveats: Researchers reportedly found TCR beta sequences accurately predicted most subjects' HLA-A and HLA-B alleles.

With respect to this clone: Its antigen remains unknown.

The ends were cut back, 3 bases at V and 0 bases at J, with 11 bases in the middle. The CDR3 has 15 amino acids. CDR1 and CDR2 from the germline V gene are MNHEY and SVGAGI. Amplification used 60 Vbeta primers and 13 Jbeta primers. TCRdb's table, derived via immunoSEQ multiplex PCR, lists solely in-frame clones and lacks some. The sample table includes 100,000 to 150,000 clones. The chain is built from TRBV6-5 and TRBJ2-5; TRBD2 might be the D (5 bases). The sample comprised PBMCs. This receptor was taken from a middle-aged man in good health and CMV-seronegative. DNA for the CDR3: TGTGCCAGCAGTTATGGGCGGGCGCACCAAGAGACCCAGTACTTC. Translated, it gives CASSYGRAHQETQYF.